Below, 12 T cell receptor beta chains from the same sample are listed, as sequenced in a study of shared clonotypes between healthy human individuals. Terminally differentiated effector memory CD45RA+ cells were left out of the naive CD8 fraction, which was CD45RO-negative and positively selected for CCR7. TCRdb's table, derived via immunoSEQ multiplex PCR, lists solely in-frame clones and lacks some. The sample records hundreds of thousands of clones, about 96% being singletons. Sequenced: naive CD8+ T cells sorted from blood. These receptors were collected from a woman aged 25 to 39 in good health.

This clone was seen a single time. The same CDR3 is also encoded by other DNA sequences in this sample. CDR3 DNA: TGTGCCAGCAGCGTAGCGAGCGGAAGCTACGAGCAGTACTTC. It specifies CASSVASGSYEQYF. The chain has TRBV9 and TRBJ2-7, with a possible D match to TRBD2 (5 bases). Germline CDR1 and CDR2: SGDLS and YYNGEE. The CDR3 sequence is 14 residues long. V lost 0 bases, J lost 3 bases, and 10 bases lay in between. Drawing the rest from reference TRBV9 and TRBJ2-7, the complete variable domain is DSGVTQTPKHLITATGQRVTLRCSPRSGDLSVYWYQQSLDQGLQFLIQYYNGEERAKGNILERFSAQQFPDLHSELNLSSLELGDSALYFCASSVASGSYEQYFGPGTRLTVT.

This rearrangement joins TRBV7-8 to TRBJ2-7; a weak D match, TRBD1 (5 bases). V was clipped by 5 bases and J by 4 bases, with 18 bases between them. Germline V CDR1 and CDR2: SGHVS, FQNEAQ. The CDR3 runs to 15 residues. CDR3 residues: CASSPNRGRVYEQYF. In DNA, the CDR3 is TGTGCCAGCAGCCCAAACCGCGGCAGGGTTTACGAGCAGTACTTC.

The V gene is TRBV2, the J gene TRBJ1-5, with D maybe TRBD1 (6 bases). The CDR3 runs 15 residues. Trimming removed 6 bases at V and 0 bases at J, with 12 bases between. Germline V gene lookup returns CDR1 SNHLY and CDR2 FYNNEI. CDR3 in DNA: TGTGCCAGCAGACAAGGACAGTATAGCAATCAGCCCCAGCATTTT. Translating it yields CASRQGQYSNQPQHF.

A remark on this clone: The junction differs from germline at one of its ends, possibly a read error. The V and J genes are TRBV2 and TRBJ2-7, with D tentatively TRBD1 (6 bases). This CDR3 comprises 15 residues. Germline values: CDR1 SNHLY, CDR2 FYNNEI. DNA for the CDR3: TGTGCCAGCAGGGAAGGGACATCGGTCCGTGGCGAGCAGTACTTC. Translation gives CASREGTSVRGEQYF.

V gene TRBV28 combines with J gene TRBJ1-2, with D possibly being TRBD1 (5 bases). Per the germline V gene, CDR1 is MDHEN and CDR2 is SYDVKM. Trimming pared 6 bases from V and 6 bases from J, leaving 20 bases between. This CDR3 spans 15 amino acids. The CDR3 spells CASRHRGERHNGYTF. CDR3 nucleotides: TGTGCCAGCAGACACCGGGGCGAGCGGCACAATGGCTACACCTTC.

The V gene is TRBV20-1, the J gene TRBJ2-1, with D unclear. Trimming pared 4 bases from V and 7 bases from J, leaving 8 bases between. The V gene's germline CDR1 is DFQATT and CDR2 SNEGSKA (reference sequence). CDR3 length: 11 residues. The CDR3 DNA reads TGCAGTGCTATGGTGGGGAATGAGCAGTTCTTC. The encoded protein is CSAMVGNEQFF.

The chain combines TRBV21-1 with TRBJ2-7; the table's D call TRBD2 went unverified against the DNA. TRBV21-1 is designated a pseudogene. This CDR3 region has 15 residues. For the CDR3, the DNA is TGTGCCAGCACCCAAACGGTAGTATTCGCCTACGAGCAGTACTTC. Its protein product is CASTQTVVFAYEQYF.

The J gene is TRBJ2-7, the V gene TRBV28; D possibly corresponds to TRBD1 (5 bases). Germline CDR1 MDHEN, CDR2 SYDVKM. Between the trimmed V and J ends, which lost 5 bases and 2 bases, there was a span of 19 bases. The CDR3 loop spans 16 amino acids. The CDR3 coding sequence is TGTGCCAGCAGTCCAACCACCCACGACAGACCCTACGAGCAGTACTTC. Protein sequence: CASSPTTHDRPYEQYF.

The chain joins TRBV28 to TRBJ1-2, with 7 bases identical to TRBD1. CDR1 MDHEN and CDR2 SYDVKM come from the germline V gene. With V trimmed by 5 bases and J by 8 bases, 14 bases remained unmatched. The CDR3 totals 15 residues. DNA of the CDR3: TGTGCCAGCAGTAAACCCTGGGACAGCTTTGACGGCTACACCTTC. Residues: CASSKPWDSFDGYTF.

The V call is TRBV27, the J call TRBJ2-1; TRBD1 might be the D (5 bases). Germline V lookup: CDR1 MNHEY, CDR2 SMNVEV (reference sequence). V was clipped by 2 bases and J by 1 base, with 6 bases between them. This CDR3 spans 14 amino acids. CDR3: CASSLRQSYNEQFF. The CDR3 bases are TGTGCCAGCAGTTTACGACAGTCCTACAATGAGCAGTTCTTC.

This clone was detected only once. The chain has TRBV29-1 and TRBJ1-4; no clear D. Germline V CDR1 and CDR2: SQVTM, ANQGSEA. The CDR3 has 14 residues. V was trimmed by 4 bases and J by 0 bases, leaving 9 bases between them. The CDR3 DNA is TGCAGCGTTGGCGAGGACTCAACTAATGAAAAACTGTTTTTT. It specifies CSVGEDSTNEKLFF.

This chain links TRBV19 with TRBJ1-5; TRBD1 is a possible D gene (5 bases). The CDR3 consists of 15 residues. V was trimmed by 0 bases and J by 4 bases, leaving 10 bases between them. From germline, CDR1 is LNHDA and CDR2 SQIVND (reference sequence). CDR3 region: CASSIDDSNNQPQHF. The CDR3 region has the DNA TGTGCCAGTAGTATAGACGACAGTAATAATCAGCCCCAGCATTTT. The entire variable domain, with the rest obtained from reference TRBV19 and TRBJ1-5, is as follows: DGGITQSPKYLFRKEGQNVTLSCEQNLNHDAMYWYRQDPGQGLRLIYYSQIVNDFQKGDIAEGYSVSREKKESFPLTVTSAQKNPTAFYLCASSIDDSNNQPQHFGDGTRLSIL.